One and the same sample provided the 4 T cell receptor beta chains below, sequenced in a study of OX40 agonist ivuxolimab in advanced cancers. The table came from immunoSEQ multiplex PCR; TCRdb's copy has only in-frame clones and leaves some out. Of 98,000 or so clones listed, roughly nine tenths were seen once; the top ten hold 2.6%. The source was CD4+ or CD8+ T cells sorted from blood, collected in a trial of the OX40 agonist ivuxolimab. These receptors all come from an adult with an advanced solid tumor such as melanoma, head and neck, liver or kidney cancer.

The chain carries TRBV10-3 and TRBJ1-1; 7 bases map to TRBD1. V gave up 4 bases and J gave up 11 bases; unmatched junction bases: 7. Germline lookup yields CDR1 ENHRY and CDR2 SYGVKD. This CDR3 spans 12 amino acids. CDR3 region: CAISVGQAAAFF. The DNA for the CDR3 is TGTGCCATCAGTGTCGGACAGGCGGCGGCTTTCTTT.

This clone was counted once. The chain carries TRBV11-2 and TRBJ2-1; tentative D call: TRBD2 (5 bases). This CDR3 spans 14 amino acids. Germline loops: CDR1 SGHAT, CDR2 FQNNGV. V was clipped by 5 bases and J by 7 bases, with 15 bases between them. CDR3 protein: CASSPYATGNEQFF. CDR3 sequence (DNA): TGTGCCAGCAGCCCATATGCAACGGGAAATGAGCAGTTCTTC.

Comments on this clone: The junction differs from germline at one of its ends, possibly a read error. The chain recombines TRBV5-8 with TRBJ2-5; D is undetermined. The CDR3 covers 10 residues. CDR1 and CDR2 from the germline V gene are SGHTS and YDEGEE. The DNA of the CDR3 is TGTGCCTCCAGCTGGGCAGGTCTCGACTTC. This codes for CASSWAGLDF.

The rearrangement links TRBV19 to TRBJ1-1; no clear D. CDR3 size: 13 residues. CDR1 is LNHDA and CDR2 is SQIVND in the germline V gene (reference sequence). The V gene lost 4 bases and the J gene lost 0 bases, with 6 bases spanning the gap. The CDR3 protein is CASSTYMNTEAFF. CDR3 bases: TGTGCCAGTAGTACCTACATGAACACTGAAGCTTTCTTT.